This TCR beta chain was identified in a study of blood T cell repertoires in COVID-19 (dated by TCRdb to about 2020). In the study overall: Samples covering the acute and convalescent phases of COVID-19 were provided by collaborators in the United States, Italy and Spain. A de-identified subject ID, COVID-19 status, age in years and sex were almost always included in the sample metadata. Samples were obtained from the ongoing ImmuneRACE study (first 160 participants) and from roughly 1,300 subjects provided by 6 global collaborators. The prospective study material was composed of cDNA or gDNA derived from T cells, B-cell-depleted T cells, or PBMCs. The repertoires were released in a freely available public database meant as a resource for research on the immune response to SARS-CoV-2. HLA class I and class II types, where available, came from metadata supplied by the sample provider rather than from assay-based typing. Subjects who had been exposed to COVID-19, were actively infected with it, or had recovered from it provided the deeply sampled blood TCRbeta repertoires that made up the dataset. Beyond this particular receptor, the publication reports: How much clinical and demographic metadata was included differed by source and by participant, and the metadata was provided uncurated.

Each collaborating institution followed its own protocols to collect whole blood in K2EDTA tubes. For TCRbeta analysis, collaborator samples were shipped as frozen whole blood, as isolated PBMCs, or as DNA extracted from either sample type. A remark on this clone: The specificity of this receptor is unknown. One base away there is no much larger clone; base qualities are not given.

Cut back by 6 bases and 1 base, the V and J ends lie 9 bases apart. The CDR3 spans 13 residues, from the cysteine through the phenylalanine. Just the 39-base CDR3 DNA is kept, in frame starting at base 1. TCRbeta CDR3 regions were amplified from genomic DNA using the immunoSEQ Assay, a bias-controlled multiplex PCR. The authors' pipeline ran thus. Nucleated cell counts per sample were estimated from amplification of reference gene primers within the assay. Sequence reads were collapsed and filtered to measure the absolute abundance of every unique TCRbeta CDR3 rearrangement. For each sample, productive Simpson clonality was calculated by taking the square root of Simpson's diversity index across productive rearrangements. TCRdb limited this immuneACCESS table to in-frame rearrangements with V and J called. A share of clones is missing; checked studies link under half to unresolved V genes, and the rest is unexplained. V and J calls and clone size are as listed in that table; D and trimming were resolved from the DNA. The sample table contains approximately 100,000 clones; only one count was recorded for roughly 87% of them. More than 5% of the sample is held by the ten biggest clonotypes.

In this chain, TRBV12-3 or TRBV12-4 is recombined with TRBJ1-1; the D gene is possibly TRBD1, with 5 bases matching. This receptor was identified in a human donor in a cohort sampled during active COVID-19. Sequencing was done on a sample of peripheral blood. The CDR3 in this case is CASSYRTNTEAFF. In nucleotides, the sequence is TGTGCCAGCAGCTACAGGACGAACACTGAAGCTTTCTTT.